This T cell receptor beta chain was found in a study of T cell responses to AZD1222 COVID-19 vaccine. Findings of the study overall: Rises in breadth and depth of Spike-specific TCRs came after two AZD1222 doses.

The method was immunoSEQ multiplex PCR; TCRdb's version includes in-frame clones alone and lacks a portion of them. The table has about 180,000 clones, about 90% seen once. This clone was observed a single time. Its specificity is unknown. Specimen: peripheral blood, collected on day 0 of AZD1222 vaccination. This TCR came from an adult in good health.

CDR3 DNA sequence: TGTGCCAGCAGCTCTTCGGGACAGGGAATTATTCAGCCCCAGCATTTT. Its protein is CASSSSGQGIIQPQHF. V usage is TRBV7-9 and J usage is TRBJ1-5, with TRBD1 matching over 9 bases. V dropped 4 bases and J dropped 6; count of bases not matched to a gene: 10. Per germline, CDR1 SEHNR and CDR2 FQNEAQ (reference sequence). The CDR3 loop spans 16 amino acids.